Reported below is one T cell receptor (beta chain). The CDR3 runs 12 residues. Germline V lookup: CDR1 DFQATT, CDR2 SNEGSKA (reference sequence). The V gene lost 0 bases and the J gene lost 8 bases, with 7 bases spanning the gap. The record originates from a study of T-cell memory formation after mild COVID-19. Constant-segment primers were used for 5'RACE, and the resulting TCR alpha and TCR beta cDNA libraries carried sample barcodes and UMIs. MiXCR, applied by TCRdb to the 5' RACE reads, yields one record per CDR3 protein. The table has about 210,000 distinct CDR3 sequences, about 10% seen once; the top ten hold around 2.9%.

This TCR came from a man aged 18 to 29 who had mild COVID-19 (a few samples of this study predate the infection). Cell type and time point are not known. Source material: PBMCs or a T cell subset sorted from them (not recorded which). The J gene is TRBJ2-2, the V gene TRBV20-1; D gene unclear. CDR3 sequence (DNA): TGCAGTGCTAGAGATGGGCGGGGGGAGCTGTTTTTT. Protein: CSARDGRGELFF.